The clone carrying this T cell receptor (beta chain) was picked up a small number of times. Its antigen is not known. Assay: immunoSEQ multiplex PCR; the TCRdb copy retains only in-frame clones and omits some. The data hold roughly 7,000 clones, with more than 70% observed a single time. Trimming removed 7 bases from V and 2 bases from J; junction bases left unmatched: 10. The CDR3 length is 15 residues. The V gene's germline CDR1 is MNHNY and CDR2 SVGAGI (reference sequence). Samples: about 28 days before transplant, then days 30, 100 and 180 after. This sample is part of a study of T cell clonotyping in hematopoietic cell transplantation. Overall study results and limits: At the given depth, recipient repertoires were over 95% de novo clonotypes. Broader posttransplant TCR repertoire diversity was predicted by graft donor and pretransplant recipient Inverse Simpson Index values. After transplant, recipient diversity fell while pathologically expanded clonotypes grew through day 180.

This TCR derives from a young adult male patient who had an allogeneic stem cell transplant from a related donor, so the T cells may come from the graft donor. Some clones in this sample may be carry-over from other donors' samples. This material consisted of PBMCs, taken 100 days after allogeneic stem cell transplant. This chain connects TRBV6-6 to TRBJ2-7, with TRBD1 identical over 8 bases. The CDR3 nucleotides read TGTGCCAGCAAACAGGGACAGGAACGGCCCTACGAGCAGTACGTC. As protein: CASKQGQERPYEQYV.